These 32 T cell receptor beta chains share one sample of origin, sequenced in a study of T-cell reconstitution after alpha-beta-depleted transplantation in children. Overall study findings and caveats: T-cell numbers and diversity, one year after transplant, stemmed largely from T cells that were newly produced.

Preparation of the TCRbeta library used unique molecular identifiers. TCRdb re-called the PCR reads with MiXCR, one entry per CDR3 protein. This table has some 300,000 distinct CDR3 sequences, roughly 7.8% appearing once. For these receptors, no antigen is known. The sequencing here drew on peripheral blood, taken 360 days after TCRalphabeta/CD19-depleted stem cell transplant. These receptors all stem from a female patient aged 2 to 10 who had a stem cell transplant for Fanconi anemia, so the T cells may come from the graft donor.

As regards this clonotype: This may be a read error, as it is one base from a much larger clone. The chain's CDR3 is CASSRTGTVQYF. The DNA of the CDR3 is TGTGCCAGCAGCCGGACGGGGACAGTGCAGTATTTT. The chain combines TRBV6-5 with TRBJ2-3, with 7 bases matching TRBD1. From germline, CDR1 is MNHEY and CDR2 SVGAGI. CDR3 length: 12 amino acids. V lost 6 bases and J lost 11; bases outside the gene matches: 8.

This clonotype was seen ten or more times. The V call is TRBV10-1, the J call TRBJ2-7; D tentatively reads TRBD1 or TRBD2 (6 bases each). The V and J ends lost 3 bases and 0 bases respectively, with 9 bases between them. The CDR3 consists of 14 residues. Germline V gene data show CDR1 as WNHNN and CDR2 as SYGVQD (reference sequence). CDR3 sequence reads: CASSDGGLSYEQYF. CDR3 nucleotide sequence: TGCGCCAGCAGTGACGGGGGCCTCTCCTACGAGCAGTACTTC.

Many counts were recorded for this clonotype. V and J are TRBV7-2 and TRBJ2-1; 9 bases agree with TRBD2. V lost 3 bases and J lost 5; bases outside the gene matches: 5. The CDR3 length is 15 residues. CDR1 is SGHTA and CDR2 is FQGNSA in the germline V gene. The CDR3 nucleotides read TGTGCCAGCAGCTTCCAAGCGGGGGGTAACAATGAGCAGTTCTTC. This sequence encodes CASSFQAGGNNEQFF.

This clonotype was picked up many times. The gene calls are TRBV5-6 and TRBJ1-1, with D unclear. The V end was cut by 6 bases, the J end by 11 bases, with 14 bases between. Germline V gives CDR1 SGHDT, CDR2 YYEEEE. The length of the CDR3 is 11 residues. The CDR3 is CASTIGGHAFF. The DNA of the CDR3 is TGTGCCAGCACTATTGGTGGGCATGCTTTCTTT.

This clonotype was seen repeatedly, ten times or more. CDR3: CASRYGHKNTGELFF. The CDR3 bases are TGCGCCAGCAGATACGGACACAAGAACACCGGGGAGCTGTTTTTT. J is TRBJ2-2 and V is TRBV5-1, with D perhaps TRBD1 (5 bases). The CDR3 is 15 residues long. The germline CDR1 and CDR2 sequences are SGHRS and YFSETQ. V was clipped by 5 bases and J by 1 base, with 12 bases between them.

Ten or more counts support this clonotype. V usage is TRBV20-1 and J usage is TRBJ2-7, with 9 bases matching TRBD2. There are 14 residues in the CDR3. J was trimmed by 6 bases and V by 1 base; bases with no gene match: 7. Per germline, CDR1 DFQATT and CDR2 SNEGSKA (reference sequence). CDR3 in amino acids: CSARGPGLAFEQYF. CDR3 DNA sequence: TGCAGTGCTAGAGGCCCGGGACTAGCATTCGAGCAGTACTTC.

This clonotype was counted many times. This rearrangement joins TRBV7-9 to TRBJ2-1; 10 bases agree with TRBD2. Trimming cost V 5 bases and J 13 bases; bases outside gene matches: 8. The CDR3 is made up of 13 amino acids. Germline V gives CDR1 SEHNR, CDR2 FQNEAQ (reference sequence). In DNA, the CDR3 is TGTGCCAGCAGCCACAGCGGGAGGGCCGGACAGTTCTTC. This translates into CASSHSGRAGQFF.

The CDR3: CSARKPGQGGYNSPLHF. Written as DNA, the CDR3 is TGCAGTGCTAGAAAACCGGGACAGGGAGGCTATAATTCACCCCTCCACTTT. V gene TRBV20-1 combines with J gene TRBJ1-6; 9 nucleotides line up with TRBD1. This CDR3 is built from 17 residues. Germline values: CDR1 DFQATT, CDR2 SNEGSKA (reference sequence). V lost 2 bases and J lost 3; bases outside the gene matches: 8.

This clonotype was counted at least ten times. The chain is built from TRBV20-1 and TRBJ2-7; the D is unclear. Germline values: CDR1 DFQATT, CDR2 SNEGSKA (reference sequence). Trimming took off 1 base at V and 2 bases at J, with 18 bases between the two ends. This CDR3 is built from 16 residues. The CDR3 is CSARAKRVVSTYEQYF. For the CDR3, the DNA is TGCAGTGCTAGAGCCAAAAGGGTAGTCAGTACCTACGAGCAGTACTTC.

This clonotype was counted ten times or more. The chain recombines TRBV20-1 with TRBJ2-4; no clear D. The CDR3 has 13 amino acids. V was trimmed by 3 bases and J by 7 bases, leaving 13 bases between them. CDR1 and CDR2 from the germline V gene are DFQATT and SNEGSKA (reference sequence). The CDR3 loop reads CSARKSWANIQYF. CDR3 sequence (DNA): TGCAGTGCTAGGAAAAGCTGGGCGAACATTCAGTACTTC.

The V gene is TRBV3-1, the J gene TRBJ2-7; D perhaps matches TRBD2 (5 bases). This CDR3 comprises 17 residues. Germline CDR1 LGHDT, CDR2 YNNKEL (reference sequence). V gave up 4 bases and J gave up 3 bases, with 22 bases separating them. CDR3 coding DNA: TGTGCCAGCAGCCTCAGCATCGGGTTCGAGGGAAGCTACGAGCAGTACTTC. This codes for CASSLSIGFEGSYEQYF.

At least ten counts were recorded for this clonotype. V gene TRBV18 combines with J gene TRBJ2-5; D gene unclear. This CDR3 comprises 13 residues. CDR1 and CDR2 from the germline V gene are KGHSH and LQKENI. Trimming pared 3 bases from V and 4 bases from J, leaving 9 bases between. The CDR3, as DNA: TGTGCCAGCTCACCTCTTCCAGCAGAGACCCAGTACTTC. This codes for CASSPLPAETQYF.

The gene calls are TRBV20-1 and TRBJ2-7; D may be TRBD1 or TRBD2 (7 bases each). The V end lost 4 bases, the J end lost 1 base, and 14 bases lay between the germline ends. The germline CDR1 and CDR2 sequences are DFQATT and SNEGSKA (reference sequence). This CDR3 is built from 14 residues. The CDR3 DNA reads TGCAGTGCTACCGAAGCGGGACAGTCCTACGAGCAGTACTTC. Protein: CSATEAGQSYEQYF.

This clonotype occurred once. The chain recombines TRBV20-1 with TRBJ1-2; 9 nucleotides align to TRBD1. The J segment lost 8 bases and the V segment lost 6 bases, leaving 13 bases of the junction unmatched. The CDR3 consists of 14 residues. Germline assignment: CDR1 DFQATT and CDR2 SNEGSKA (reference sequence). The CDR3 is CSAETDRGYIGYTF. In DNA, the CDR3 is TGCAGTGCCGAAACAGACAGGGGGTATATAGGCTACACCTTC.

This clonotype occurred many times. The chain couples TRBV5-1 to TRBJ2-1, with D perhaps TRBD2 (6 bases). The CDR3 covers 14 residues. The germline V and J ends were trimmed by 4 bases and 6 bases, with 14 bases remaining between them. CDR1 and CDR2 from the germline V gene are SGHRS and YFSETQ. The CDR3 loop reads CASSRGTVGNEQFF. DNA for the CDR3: TGCGCCAGCAGCAGAGGGACTGTGGGCAATGAGCAGTTCTTC.

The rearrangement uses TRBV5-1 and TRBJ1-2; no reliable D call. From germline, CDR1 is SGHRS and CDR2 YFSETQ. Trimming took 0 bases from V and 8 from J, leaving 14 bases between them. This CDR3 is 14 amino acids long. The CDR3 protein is CASSLAKVGLGYTF. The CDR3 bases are TGCGCCAGCAGCTTGGCCAAGGTGGGCCTAGGCTACACCTTC.

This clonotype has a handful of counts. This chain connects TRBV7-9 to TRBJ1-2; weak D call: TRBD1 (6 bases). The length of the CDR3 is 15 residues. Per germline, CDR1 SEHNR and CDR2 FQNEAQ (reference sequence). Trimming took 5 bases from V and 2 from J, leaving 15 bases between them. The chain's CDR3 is CASSHEGDPNYGYTF. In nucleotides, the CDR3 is TGTGCCAGCAGCCATGAGGGGGACCCCAACTATGGCTACACCTTC.

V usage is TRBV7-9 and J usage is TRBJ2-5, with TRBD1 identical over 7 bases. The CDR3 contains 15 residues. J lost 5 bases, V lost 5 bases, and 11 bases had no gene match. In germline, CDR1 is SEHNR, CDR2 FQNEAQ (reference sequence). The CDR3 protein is CASSDPQGLGETQYF. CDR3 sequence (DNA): TGTGCCAGCAGCGACCCACAGGGGTTAGGGGAGACCCAGTACTTC. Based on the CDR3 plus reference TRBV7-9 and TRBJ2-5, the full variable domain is DTGVSQNPRHKITKRGQNVTFRCDPISEHNRLYWYRQTLGQGPEFLTYFQNEAQLEKSRLLSDRFSAERPKGSFSTLEIQRTEQGDSAMYLCASSDPQGLGETQYFGPGTRLLVL.

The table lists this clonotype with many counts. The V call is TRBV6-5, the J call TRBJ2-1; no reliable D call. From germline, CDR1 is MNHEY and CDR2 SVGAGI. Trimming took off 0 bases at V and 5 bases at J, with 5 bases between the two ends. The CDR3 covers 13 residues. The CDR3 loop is CASSYSLDNEQFF. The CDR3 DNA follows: TGTGCCAGCAGTTACTCGCTGGACAATGAGCAGTTCTTC.

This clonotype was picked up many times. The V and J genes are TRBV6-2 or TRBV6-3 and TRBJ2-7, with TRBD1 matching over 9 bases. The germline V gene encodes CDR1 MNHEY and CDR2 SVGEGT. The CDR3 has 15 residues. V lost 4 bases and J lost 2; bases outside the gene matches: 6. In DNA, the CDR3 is TGTGCCAGCAGTTTTACCGGGACAGGGCCCTACGAGCAGTACTTC. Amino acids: CASSFTGTGPYEQYF.

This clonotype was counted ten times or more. Written as DNA, the CDR3 is TGCAGCGTGAAGGGACAAACGAACACCGGGGAGCTGTTTTTT. Translation: CSVKGQTNTGELFF. This chain uses TRBV29-1 with TRBJ2-2; tentative D call: TRBD1 (6 bases). The V gene lost 6 bases and the J gene lost 0 bases, with 11 bases spanning the gap. Germline V gene data show CDR1 as SQVTM and CDR2 as ANQGSEA. The CDR3 spans 14 residues.

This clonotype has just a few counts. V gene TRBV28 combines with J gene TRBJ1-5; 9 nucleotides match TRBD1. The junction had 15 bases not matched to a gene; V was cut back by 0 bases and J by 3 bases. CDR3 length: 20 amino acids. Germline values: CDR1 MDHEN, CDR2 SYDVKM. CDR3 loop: CASSLWGTGPGGGINQPQHF. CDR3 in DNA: TGTGCCAGCAGTTTATGGGGGACAGGGCCTGGTGGGGGAATCAATCAGCCCCAGCATTTT.

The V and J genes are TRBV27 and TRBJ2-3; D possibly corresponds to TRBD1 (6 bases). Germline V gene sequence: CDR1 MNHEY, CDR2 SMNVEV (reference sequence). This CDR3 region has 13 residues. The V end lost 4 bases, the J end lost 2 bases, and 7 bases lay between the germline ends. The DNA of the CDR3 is TGTGCCAGCAGTTGGACAGCCACAGATACGCAGTATTTT. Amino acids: CASSWTATDTQYF.

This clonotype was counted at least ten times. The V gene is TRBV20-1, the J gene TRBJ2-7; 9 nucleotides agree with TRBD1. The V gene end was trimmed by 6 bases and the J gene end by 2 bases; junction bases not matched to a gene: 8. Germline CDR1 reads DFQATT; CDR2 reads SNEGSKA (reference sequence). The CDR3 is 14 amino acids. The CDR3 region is CSARRQGGTYEQYF. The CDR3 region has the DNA TGCAGTGCCAGGCGACAGGGGGGGACCTACGAGCAGTACTTC.

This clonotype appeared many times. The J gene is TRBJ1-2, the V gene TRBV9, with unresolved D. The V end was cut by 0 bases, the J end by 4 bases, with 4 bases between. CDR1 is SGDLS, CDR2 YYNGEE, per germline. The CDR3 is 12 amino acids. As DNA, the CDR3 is TGTGCCAGCAGCGTAGACAGCTATGGCTACACCTTC. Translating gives CASSVDSYGYTF. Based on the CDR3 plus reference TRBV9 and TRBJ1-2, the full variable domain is DSGVTQTPKHLITATGQRVTLRCSPRSGDLSVYWYQQSLDQGLQFLIQYYNGEERAKGNILERFSAQQFPDLHSELNLSSLELGDSALYFCASSVDSYGYTFGSGTRLTVV.

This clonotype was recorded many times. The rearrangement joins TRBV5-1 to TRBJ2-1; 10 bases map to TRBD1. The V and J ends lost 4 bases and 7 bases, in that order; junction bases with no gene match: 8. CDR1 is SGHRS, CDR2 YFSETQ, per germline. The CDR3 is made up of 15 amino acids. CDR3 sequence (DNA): TGCGCCAGCAGCCGTCTCGGGACAGGGGTGAATGAGCAGTTCTTC. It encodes CASSRLGTGVNEQFF.

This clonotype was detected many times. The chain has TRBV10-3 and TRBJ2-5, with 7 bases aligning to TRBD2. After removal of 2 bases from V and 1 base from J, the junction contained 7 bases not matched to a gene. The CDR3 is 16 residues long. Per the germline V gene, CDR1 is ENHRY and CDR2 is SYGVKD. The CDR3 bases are TGTGCCATCAGTGAGGGTGGCGGGGGTGTCCAAGAGACCCAGTACTTC. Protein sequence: CAISEGGGGVQETQYF.

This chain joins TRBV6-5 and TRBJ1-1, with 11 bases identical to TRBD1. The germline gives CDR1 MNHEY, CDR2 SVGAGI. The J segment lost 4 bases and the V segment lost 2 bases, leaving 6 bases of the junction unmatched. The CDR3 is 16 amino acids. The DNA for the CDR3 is TGTGCCAGCAGTTACCACGGAGGGACAGGGGGCACTGAAGCTTTCTTT. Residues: CASSYHGGTGGTEAFF.

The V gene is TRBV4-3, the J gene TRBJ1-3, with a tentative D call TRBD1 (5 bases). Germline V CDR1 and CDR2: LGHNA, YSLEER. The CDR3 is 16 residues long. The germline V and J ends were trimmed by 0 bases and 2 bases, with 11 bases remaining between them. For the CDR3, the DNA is TGCGCCAGCAGCCAAGATTTTAGGACAACTGGAAACACCATATATTTT. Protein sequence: CASSQDFRTTGNTIYF.

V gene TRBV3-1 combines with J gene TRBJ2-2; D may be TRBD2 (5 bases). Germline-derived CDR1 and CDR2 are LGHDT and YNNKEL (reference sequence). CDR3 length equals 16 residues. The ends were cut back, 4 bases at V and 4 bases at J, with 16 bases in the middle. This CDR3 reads CASSLVTPRATGELFF. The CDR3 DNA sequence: TGTGCCAGCAGCCTAGTGACGCCGAGGGCCACCGGGGAGCTGTTTTTT.

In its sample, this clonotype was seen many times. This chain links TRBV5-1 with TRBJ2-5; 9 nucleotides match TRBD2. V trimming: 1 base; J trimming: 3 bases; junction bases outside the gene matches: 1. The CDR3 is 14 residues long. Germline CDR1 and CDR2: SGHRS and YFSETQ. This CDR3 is CASSLQRGEETQYF. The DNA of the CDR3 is TGCGCCAGCAGCTTGCAGCGGGGGGAAGAGACCCAGTACTTC.

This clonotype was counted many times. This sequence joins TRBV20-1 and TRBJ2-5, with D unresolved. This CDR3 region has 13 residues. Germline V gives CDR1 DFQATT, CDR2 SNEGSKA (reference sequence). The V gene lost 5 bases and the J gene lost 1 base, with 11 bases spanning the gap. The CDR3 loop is CSAPRVGQETQYF. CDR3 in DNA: TGCAGTGCTCCTCGCGTGGGCCAAGAGACCCAGTACTTC.